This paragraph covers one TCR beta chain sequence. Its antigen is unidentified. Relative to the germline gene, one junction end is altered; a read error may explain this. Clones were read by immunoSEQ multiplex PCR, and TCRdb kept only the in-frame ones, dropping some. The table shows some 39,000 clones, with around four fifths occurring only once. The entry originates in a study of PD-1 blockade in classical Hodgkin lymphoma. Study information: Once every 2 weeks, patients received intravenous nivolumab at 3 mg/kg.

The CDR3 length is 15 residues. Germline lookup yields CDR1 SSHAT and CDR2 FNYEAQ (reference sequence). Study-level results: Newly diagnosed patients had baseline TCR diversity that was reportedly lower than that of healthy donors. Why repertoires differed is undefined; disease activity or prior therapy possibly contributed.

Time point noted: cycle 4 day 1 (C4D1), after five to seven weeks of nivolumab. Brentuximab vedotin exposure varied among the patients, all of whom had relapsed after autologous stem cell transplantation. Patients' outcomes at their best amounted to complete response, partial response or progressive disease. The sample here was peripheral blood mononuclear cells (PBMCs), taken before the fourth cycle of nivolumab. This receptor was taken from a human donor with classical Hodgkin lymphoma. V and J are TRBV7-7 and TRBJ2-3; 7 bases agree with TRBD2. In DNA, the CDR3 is TGTGCTAGCAGCTTAGGGCTTGGGGAGGGTGATACGCAGTATTTT. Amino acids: CASSLGLGEGDTQYF.